The clone carrying this T cell receptor beta chain was seen more than once but under ten times. Its target is unknown. Treatment indicated: oral pan-JAK inhibitor, 5-10 mg twice daily. These data come from a study of CD8+ T cells in alopecia areata. The overall study: Patients received oral tofacitinib, 5 to 10 mg twice daily, for moderate-to-severe alopecia areata. Findings of the study overall: Clonality was higher in lesional than normal scalp, especially in alopecia totalis/universalis.

RNA extraction was followed by reverse transcription into cDNA, which acted as the sequencing template. The data were produced by immunoSEQ multiplex PCR, yet TCRdb's version contains in-frame clones alone and is incomplete. The sample has about 64,000 clones; just over 45% are singletons. The CDR3 spans 14 residues. V was clipped by 5 bases and J by 12 bases; unmatched bases: 9. CDR1 is MGHRA and CDR2 is YSYEKL in the germline V gene. This clonotype originated in a human donor with alopecia areata. Here the sequenced sample was CD8+ T cells sorted from blood, taken around week 37, from a patient treated with tofacitinib. The J gene is TRBJ2-1, the V gene TRBV4-1; 11 bases align to TRBD1. CDR3 bases: TGCGCCAGCAGCTCGGGCTCCGGGACAGGGGGGCAGTTCTTC. This codes for CASSSGSGTGGQFF.